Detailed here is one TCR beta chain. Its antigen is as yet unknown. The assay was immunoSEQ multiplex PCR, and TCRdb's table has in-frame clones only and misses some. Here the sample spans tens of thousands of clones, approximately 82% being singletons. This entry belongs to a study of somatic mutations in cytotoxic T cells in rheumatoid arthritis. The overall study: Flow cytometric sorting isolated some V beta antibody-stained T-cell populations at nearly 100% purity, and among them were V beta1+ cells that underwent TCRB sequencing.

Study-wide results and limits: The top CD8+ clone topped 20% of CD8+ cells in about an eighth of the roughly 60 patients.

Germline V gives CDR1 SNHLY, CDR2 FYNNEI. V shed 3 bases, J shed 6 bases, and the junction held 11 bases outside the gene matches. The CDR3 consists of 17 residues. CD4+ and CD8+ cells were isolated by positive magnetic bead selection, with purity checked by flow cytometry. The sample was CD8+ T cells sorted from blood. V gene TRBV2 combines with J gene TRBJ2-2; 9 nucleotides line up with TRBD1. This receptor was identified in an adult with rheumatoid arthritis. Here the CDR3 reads CASSDPTGTGWAGELFF. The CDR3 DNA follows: TGTGCCAGCAGTGATCCCACCGGGACAGGGTGGGCCGGGGAGCTGTTTTTT.